This T cell receptor (beta chain) is drawn from a study of early T cells in non-severe SARS-CoV-2 infection. Turning to the study itself: Chains from this unsorted whole-blood bulk RNA could not be paired. The study, taken as a whole, reports: There was a bias toward anti-spike CD8 responses in VDJdb matching, which missed private and CD4 specificities.

At least ten counts were recorded for this clonotype. Its target is unknown. Germline V gene sequence: CDR1 SGHNT, CDR2 YYREEE (reference sequence). The CDR3 spans 13 residues. The V end was cut by 6 bases, the J end by 2 bases, with 11 bases between. Unique molecular identifiers were added to individual cDNA molecules. One entry per CDR3 protein results from TCRdb running MiXCR on the 5' RACE reads. This table holds around 70,000 distinct CDR3 sequences, 10% found once. Sequenced material: whole blood, taken at baseline. The chain uses TRBV5-4 and TRBJ1-1; D gene uncertain. The receptor's source is an adult who was a healthcare worker with PCR-confirmed SARS-CoV-2 infection or an uninfected control (not recorded which). The CDR3 region is CASKDGFNTEAFF. The CDR3 DNA follows: TGTGCCAGCAAGGACGGGTTCAACACTGAAGCTTTCTTT.